What follows is one TCR beta chain and its context. What it binds is unknown. Libraries were prepared by immunoSEQ multiplex PCR; TCRdb keeps only in-frame clonotypes and omits some of them. This table holds around 120,000 clones, 88% found once. The sample is drawn from a study of T cell responses to AZD1222 COVID-19 vaccine. The study pooled second doses at about 4 or about 12 weeks. Germline CDR1 reads MNHEY; CDR2 reads SMNVEV (reference sequence). CDR3 size: 16 residues. V dropped 3 bases and J dropped 2; count of bases not matched to a gene: 4. General observations from the study: Repertoires in all cases were sampled only once the peak T cell response had passed. Per reports, nearly half of all spike-specific TCRs target regions that are unmutated in variants. Only five or six individuals given AZD1222 were seropositive at baseline.

The chain joins TRBV27 to TRBJ2-3, with 11 bases matching TRBD2. The starting material was peripheral blood, obtained 28 days after the second AZD1222 dose. This sequence was found in an adult who received the AZD1222 COVID-19 vaccine. The CDR3 nucleotides are TGTGCCAGCAGTTTGGGACTAGCGGAAATCACAGATACGCAGTATTTT. Encoded protein: CASSLGLAEITDTQYF.